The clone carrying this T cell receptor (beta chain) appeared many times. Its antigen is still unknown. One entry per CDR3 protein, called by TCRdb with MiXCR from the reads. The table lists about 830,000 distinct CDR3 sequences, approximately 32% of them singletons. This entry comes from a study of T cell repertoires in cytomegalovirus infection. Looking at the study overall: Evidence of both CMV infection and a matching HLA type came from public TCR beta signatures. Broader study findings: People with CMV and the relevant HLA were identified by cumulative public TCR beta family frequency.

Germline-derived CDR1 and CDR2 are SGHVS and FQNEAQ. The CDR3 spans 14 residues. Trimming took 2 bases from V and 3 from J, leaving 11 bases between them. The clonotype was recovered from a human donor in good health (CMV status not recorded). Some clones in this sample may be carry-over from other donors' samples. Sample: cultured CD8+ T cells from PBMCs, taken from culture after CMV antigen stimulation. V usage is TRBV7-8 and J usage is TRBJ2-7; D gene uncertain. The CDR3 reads CASSLYRRDYEQYV. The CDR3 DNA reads TGTGCCAGCAGCTTATACAGACGAGACTACGAGCAGTACGTC.